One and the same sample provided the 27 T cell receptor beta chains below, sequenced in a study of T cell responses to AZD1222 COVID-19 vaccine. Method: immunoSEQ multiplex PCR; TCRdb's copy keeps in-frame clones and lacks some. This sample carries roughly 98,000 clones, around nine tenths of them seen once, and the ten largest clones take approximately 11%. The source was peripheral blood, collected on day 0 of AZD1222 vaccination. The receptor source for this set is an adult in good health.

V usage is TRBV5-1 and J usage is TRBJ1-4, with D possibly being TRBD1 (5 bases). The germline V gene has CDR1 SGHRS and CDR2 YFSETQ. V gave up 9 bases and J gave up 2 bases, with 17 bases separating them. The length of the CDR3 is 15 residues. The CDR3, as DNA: TGCGCCAAGAAGGGGCAGGATTGGACTAATGAAAAACTGTTTTTT. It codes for CAKKGQDWTNEKLFF. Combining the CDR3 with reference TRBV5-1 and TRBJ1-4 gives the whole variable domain KAGVTQTPRYLIKTRGQQVTLSCSPISGHRSVSWYQQTPGQGLQFLFEYFSETQRNKGNFPGRFSGRQFSNSRSEMNVSTLELGDSALYLCAKKGQDWTNEKLFFGSGTQLSVL.

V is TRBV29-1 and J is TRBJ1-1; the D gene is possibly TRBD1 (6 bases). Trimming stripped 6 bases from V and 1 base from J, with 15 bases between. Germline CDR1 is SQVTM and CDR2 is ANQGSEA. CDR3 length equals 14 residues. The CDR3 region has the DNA TGCAGCGTGCGAAACCGACAGGCGAACACTGAAGCTTTCTTT. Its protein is CSVRNRQANTEAFF.

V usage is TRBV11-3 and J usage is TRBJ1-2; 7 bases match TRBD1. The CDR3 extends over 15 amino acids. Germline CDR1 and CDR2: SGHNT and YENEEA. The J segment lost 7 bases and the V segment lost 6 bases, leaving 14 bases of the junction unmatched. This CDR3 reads CASRSRDRAMAGYTF. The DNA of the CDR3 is TGTGCCAGCAGGAGCCGAGACAGGGCGATGGCTGGCTACACCTTC.

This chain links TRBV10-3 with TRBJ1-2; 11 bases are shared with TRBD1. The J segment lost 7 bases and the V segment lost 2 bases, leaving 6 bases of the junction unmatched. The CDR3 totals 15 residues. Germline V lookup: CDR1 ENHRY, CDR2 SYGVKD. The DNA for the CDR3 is TGTGCCATCAGTGAGACAGGACAGGGGGCGTCTGGCTACACCTTC. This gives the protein CAISETGQGASGYTF.

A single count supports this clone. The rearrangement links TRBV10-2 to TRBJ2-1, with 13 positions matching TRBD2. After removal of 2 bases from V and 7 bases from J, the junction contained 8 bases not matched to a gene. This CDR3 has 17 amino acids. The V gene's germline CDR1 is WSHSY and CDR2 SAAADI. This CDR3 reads CASSETGTSGTRNEQFF. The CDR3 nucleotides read TGCGCCAGCAGTGAGACCGGGACTAGCGGGACTAGGAATGAGCAGTTCTTC.

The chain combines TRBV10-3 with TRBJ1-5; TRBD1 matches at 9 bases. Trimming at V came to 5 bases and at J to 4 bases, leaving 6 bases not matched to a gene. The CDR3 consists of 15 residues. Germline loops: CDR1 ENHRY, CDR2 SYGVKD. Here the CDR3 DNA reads TGTGCCATCAGTCAGCGGGACAGGGAAAATCAGCCCCAGCATTTT. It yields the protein CAISQRDRENQPQHF.

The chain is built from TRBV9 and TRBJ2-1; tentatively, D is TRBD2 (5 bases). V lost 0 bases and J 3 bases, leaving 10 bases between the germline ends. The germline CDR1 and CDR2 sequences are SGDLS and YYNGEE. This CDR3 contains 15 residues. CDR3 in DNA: TGTGCCAGCAGCGTAGGAATGGACTTCTACAATGAGCAGTTCTTC. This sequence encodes CASSVGMDFYNEQFF. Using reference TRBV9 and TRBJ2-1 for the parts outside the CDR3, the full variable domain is DSGVTQTPKHLITATGQRVTLRCSPRSGDLSVYWYQQSLDQGLQFLIQYYNGEERAKGNILERFSAQQFPDLHSELNLSSLELGDSALYFCASSVGMDFYNEQFFGPGTRLTVL.

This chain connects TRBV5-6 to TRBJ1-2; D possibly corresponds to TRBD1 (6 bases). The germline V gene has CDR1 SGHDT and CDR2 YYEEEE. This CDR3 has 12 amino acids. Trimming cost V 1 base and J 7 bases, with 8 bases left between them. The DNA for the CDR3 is TGTGCCAGCAGCTTGAACAGGGTTGGCTACACCTTC. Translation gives CASSLNRVGYTF.

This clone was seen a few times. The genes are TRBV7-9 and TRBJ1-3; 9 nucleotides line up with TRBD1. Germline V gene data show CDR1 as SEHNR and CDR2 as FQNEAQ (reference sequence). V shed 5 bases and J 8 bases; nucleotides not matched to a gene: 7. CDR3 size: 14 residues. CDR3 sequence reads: CASSPGQGFDTIYF. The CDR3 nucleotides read TGTGCCAGCAGCCCCGGACAGGGGTTTGACACCATATATTTT.

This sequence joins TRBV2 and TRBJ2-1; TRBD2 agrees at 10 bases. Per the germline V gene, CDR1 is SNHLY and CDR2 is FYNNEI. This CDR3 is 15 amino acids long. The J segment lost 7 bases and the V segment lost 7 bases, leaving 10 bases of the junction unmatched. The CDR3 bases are TGTGCCAGCAACCCCCCAGCGGGGGGGAGGAATGAGCAGTTCTTC. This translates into CASNPPAGGRNEQFF.

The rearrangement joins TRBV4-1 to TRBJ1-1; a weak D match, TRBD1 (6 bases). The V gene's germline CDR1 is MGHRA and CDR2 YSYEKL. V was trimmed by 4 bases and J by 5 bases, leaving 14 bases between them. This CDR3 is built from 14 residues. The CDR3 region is CASSRQQGGTEAFF. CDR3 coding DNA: TGCGCCAGCAGCCGCCAACAGGGAGGGACTGAAGCTTTCTTT.

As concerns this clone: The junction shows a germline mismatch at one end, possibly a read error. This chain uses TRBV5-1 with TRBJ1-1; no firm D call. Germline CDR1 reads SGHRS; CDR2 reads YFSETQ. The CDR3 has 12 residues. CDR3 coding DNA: TGCGCCAGCAGCTTGGCGAACACGGAAGCTTTCTTT. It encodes CASSLANTEAFF.

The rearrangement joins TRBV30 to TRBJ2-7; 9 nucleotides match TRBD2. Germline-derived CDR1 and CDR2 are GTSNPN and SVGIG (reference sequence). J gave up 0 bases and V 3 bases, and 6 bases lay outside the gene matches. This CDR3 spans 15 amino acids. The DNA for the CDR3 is TGTGCCTGGAGCCGGCTAGCGGGATACTCCTACGAGCAGTACTTC. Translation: CAWSRLAGYSYEQYF.

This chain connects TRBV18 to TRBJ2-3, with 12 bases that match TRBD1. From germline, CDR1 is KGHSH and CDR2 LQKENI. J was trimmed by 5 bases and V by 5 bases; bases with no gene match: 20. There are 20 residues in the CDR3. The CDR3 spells CASSALPGQGARYQGDTQYF. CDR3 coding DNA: TGTGCCAGCTCAGCTTTACCGGGACAGGGGGCGCGATATCAGGGAGATACGCAGTATTTT.

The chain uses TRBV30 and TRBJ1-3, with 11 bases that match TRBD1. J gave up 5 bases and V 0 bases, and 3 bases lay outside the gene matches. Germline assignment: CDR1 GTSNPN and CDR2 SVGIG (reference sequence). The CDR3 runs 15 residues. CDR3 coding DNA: TGTGCCTGGAGTGTTGGACAGGGGGCCAGAAACACCATATATTTT. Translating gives CAWSVGQGARNTIYF.

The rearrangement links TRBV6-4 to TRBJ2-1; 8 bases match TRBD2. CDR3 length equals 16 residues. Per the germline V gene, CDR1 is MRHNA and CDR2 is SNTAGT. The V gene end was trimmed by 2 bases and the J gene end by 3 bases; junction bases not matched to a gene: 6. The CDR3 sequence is CASSDVGGRIYNEQFF. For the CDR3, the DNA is TGTGCCAGCAGTGACGTGGGCGGGAGGATCTACAATGAGCAGTTCTTC.

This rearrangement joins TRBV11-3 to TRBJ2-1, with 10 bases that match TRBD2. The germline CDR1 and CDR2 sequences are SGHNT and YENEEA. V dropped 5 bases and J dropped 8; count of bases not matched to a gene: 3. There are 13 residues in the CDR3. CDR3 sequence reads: CASSSGRAYEQFF. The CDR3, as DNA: TGTGCCAGCAGCAGCGGGAGGGCCTATGAGCAGTTCTTC.

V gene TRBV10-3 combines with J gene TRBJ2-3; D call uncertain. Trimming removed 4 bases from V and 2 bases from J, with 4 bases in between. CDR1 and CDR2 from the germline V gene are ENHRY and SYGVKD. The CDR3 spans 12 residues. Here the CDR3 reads CAISAYTDTQYF. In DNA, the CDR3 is TGTGCCATCAGTGCCTACACAGATACGCAGTATTTT.

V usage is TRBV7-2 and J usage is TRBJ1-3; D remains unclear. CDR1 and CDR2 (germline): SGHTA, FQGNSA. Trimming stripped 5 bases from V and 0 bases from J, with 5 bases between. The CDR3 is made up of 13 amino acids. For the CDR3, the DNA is TGTGCCAGCAGCCGGGTCTCTGGAAACACCATATATTTT. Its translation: CASSRVSGNTIYF. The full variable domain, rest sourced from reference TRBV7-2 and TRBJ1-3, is GAGVSQSPSNKVTEKGKDVELRCDPISGHTALYWYRQSLGQGLEFLIYFQGNSAPDKSGLPSDRFSAERTGGSVSTLTIQRTQQEDSAVYLCASSRVSGNTIYFGEGSWLTVV.

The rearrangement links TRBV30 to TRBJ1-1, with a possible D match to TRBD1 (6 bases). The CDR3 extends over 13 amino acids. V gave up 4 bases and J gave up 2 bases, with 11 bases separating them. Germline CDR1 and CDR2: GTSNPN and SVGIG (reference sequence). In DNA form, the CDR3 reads TGTGCCTGGACTTACAGGGTAAACACTGAAGCTTTCTTT. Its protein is CAWTYRVNTEAFF.

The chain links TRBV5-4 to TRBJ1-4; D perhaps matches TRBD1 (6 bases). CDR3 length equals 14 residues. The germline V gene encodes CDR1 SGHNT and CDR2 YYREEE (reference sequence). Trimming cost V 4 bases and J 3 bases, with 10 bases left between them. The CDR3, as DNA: TGTGCCAGCAGCGCGACAGGACCTAATGAAAAACTGTTTTTT. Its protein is CASSATGPNEKLFF.

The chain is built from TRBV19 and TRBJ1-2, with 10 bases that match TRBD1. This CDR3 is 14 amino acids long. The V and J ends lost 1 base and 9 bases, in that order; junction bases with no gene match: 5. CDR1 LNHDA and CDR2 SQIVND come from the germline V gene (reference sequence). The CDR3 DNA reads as TGTGCCAGTAGTATAGGAGGGGACAGGGGCCGCTACACCTTC. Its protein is CASSIGGDRGRYTF.

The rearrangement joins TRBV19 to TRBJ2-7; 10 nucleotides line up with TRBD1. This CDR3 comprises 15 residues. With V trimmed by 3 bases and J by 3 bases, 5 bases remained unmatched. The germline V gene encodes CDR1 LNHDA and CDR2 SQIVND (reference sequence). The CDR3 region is CASSMRGQGYYEQYF. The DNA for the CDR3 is TGTGCCAGTAGTATGAGGGGACAGGGGTACTACGAGCAGTACTTC.

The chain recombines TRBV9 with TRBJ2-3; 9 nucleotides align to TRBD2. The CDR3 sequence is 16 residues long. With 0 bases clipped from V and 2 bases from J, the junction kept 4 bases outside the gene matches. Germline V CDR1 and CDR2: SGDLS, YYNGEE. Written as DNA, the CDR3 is TGTGCCAGCAGCGTAGTCAGCGGGGGGAACACAGATACGCAGTATTTT. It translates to CASSVVSGGNTDTQYF. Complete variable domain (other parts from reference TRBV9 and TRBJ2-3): DSGVTQTPKHLITATGQRVTLRCSPRSGDLSVYWYQQSLDQGLQFLIQYYNGEERAKGNILERFSAQQFPDLHSELNLSSLELGDSALYFCASSVVSGGNTDTQYFGPGTRLTVL.

DNA for the CDR3: TGTGCCAGCAGTTTTGACAATGAGCAGTTCTTC. Residues: CASSFDNEQFF. This chain uses TRBV12-3 or TRBV12-4 with TRBJ2-1; D gene unclear. V dropped 3 bases and J dropped 5 bases, with 2 bases sitting between them. There are 11 residues in the CDR3.

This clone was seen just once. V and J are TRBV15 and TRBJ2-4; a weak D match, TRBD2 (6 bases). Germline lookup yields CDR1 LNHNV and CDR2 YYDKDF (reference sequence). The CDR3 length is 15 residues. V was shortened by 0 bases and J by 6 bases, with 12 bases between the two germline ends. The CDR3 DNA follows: TGTGCCACCAGCAGAGAGGGGGGAATGAGAAACATTCAGTACTTC. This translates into CATSREGGMRNIQYF.

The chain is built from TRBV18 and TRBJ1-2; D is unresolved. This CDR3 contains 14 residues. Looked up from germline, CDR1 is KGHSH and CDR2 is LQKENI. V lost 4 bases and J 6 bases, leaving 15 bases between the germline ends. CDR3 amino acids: CASSLTTMTDGYTF. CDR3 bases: TGTGCCAGCTCACTGACCACGATGACGGATGGCTACACCTTC.